These T cell receptor beta chains were read from a single sample in a study of blood T cell repertoires in COVID-19. The repertoire was sequenced with immunoSEQ multiplex PCR; TCRdb's copy has only in-frame clones and lacks some. The sample lists more than 250,000 clones; approximately 84% were seen once. The sequencing sample was made of peripheral blood. These receptors all stem from a woman younger than 45 who had recovered from COVID-19. Both conserved end residues are part of each CDR3. A D gene is named only where the DNA matches it firmly. Clone size appears in some rows only: once, few, many, or a class for an expanded clone.

11	TRBD1	TRBV6-5	TRBJ1-1	.	CAIRGLGEAFF	TGTGCCATCAGGGGGCTTGGTGAAGCTTTCTTT
13	.	TRBV2	TRBJ1-5	.	CASRRGSDQPQHF	TGTGCCAGCAGAAGAGGGTCGGATCAGCCCCAGCATTTT
14	.	TRBV28	TRBJ1-5	once	CAIRPNYSNQPQHF	TGTGCCATCAGGCCGAACTATAGCAATCAGCCCCAGCATTTT
18	TRBD2	TRBV4-1	TRBJ2-3	.	CASSTRTSGGPDTDTQYF	TGCGCCAGCAGCACCCGGACTAGCGGGGGGCCGGACACAGATACGCAGTATTTT
12	.	TRBV2	TRBJ1-2	.	CASREVFEGYTF	TGTGCCAGCAGGGAGGTCTTTGAGGGCTACACCTTC
15	TRBD1	TRBV11-3	TRBJ2-2	.	CASSRDRGNTGELFF	TGTGCCAGCAGCCGGGACAGGGGGAACACCGGGGAGCTGTTTTTT
16	TRBD2	TRBV7-8	TRBJ2-1	once	CASSVGYSGSTNEQFF	TGTGCCAGCAGCGTCGGATACAGCGGGAGTACCAATGAGCAGTTCTTC
17	.	TRBV5-1	TRBJ2-7	.	CASSLSKFRDLAYEQYF	TGCGCCAGCAGCTTGAGTAAGTTCCGGGACTTAGCCTACGAGCAGTACTTC
16	TRBD2	TRBV5-7	TRBJ2-1	.	CASSGTSGETLNEQFF	TGTGCCAGCAGCGGAACTAGCGGGGAAACCCTCAATGAGCAGTTCTTC
14	.	TRBV2	TRBJ2-7	.	CASSEWFSPLEQYF	TGTGCCAGCAGTGAGTGGTTTTCCCCACTCGAGCAGTACTTC
11	.	TRBV29-1	TRBJ2-7	.	CSATGSYEQYF	TGCAGCGCGACCGGTTCCTACGAGCAGTACTTC
14	TRBD1	TRBV19	TRBJ1-2	.	CASTSDRDVDGYTF	TGTGCCAGTACCTCGGACAGGGATGTTGATGGCTACACCTTC
14	TRBD2	TRBV29-1	TRBJ2-2	.	CSVQGGGNTGELFF	TGCAGCGTTCAGGGCGGGGGTAACACCGGGGAGCTGTTTTTT
15	TRBD1	TRBV5-5	TRBJ1-3	once	CASSFQTGTGNTIYF	TGTGCCAGCAGCTTCCAGACAGGGACTGGAAACACCATATATTTT
15	TRBD1	TRBV28	TRBJ2-7	.	CASSLGGTGDYEQYF	TGTGCCAGCAGTTTAGGTGGGACAGGGGACTACGAGCAGTACTTC
14	TRBD1	TRBV7-2	TRBJ1-3	.	CASSLGQGGDTIYF	TGTGCCAGCAGCCTGGGACAGGGTGGGGACACCATATATTTT
15	TRBD1	TRBV7-9	TRBJ1-3	.	CASSFSAGGGNTIYF	TGTGCCAGCAGCTTTTCGGCAGGGGGAGGAAACACCATATATTTT
13	.	TRBV24-1	TRBJ1-2	once	CATSDSSEYGYTF	TGTGCCACCAGTGATTCTTCGGAGTATGGCTACACCTTC
18	TRBD1	TRBV4-1	TRBJ1-6	.	CASSQEGQASSYNSPLHF	TGCGCCAGCAGCCAAGAGGGACAGGCGAGCTCCTATAATTCACCCCTCCACTTT
13	.	TRBV27	TRBJ2-1	.	CASSPNPPGLQFF	TGTGCCAGCAGTCCTAACCCCCCGGGACTGCAGTTCTTC
14	TRBD1	TRBV5-1	TRBJ2-7	.	CASRLYWDRGVSYF	TGCGCCAGCAGACTTTACTGGGACAGGGGGGTTTCTTACTTC
15	.	TRBV29-1	TRBJ1-3	few	CSVDRGSCKGNTIYF	TGCAGCGTTGACAGGGGCAGTTGTAAAGGAAACACCATATATTTT
13	.	TRBV5-5	TRBJ1-5	.	CASSLGVNQPQHF	TGTGCCAGCAGCTTGGGCGTCAATCAGCCCCAGCATTTT
17	TRBD2	TRBV13	TRBJ2-3	.	CASSLGIAGGMADTQYF	TGTGCCAGCAGCTTAGGGATAGCGGGAGGGATGGCGGATACGCAGTATTTT
16	.	TRBV19	TRBJ1-1	.	CASSIASRAGLTEAFF	TGTGCCAGTAGTATTGCCTCGCGGGCAGGCTTGACCGAAGCTTTCTTT
13	.	TRBV5-1	TRBJ1-3	.	CASSRDTANTIYF	TGCGCCAGCAGCAGGGACACCGCAAACACCATATATTTT
13	.	TRBV7-2	TRBJ1-3	.	CASSSFVGNTIYF	TGTGCCAGCAGCTCGTTCGTCGGAAACACCATATATTTT
16	.	TRBV7-8	TRBJ2-1	.	CASSSLSLRSYNEQFF	TGTGCCAGCAGCTCCCTGTCCCTACGGTCCTACAATGAGCAGTTCTTC
14	TRBD2	TRBV29-1	TRBJ2-2	.	CSAGLAGNTGELFF	TGCAGCGCTGGACTAGCGGGGAACACCGGGGAGCTGTTTTTT
12	.	TRBV11-3	TRBJ2-2	.	CASSLDGGELFF	TGTGCCAGCAGCTTAGACGGCGGGGAGCTGTTTTTT
15	TRBD2	TRBV28	TRBJ2-7	once	CASTDLAGGTYEQYF	TGTGCCAGCACCGATCTAGCGGGGGGAACCTACGAGCAGTACTTC
15	.	TRBV18	TRBJ2-1	.	CASSPPPPGWNEQFF	TGTGCCAGCTCACCACCTCCCCCAGGGTGGAATGAGCAGTTCTTC
20	TRBD2	TRBV3-1/TRBV3-2	TRBJ2-6	.	CASSQDWLAGGSSGANVLTF	TGTGCCAGCAGCCAAGATTGGCTAGCGGGGGGGAGTTCTGGGGCCAACGTCCTGACTTTC
16	.	TRBV21-1	TRBJ1-6	.	CASSKVDRGKDSPLHF	TGTGCCAGCAGCAAAGTGGACAGGGGAAAAGATTCACCCCTCCACTTT
13	.	TRBV7-2	TRBJ1-5	.	CASSLDNDQPQHF	TGTGCCAGCAGCCTGGACAATGATCAGCCCCAGCATTTT
14	.	TRBV18	TRBJ2-3	.	CASSPGAPRDTQYF	TGTGCCAGCTCACCGGGGGCCCCACGGGATACGCAGTATTTT
12	.	TRBV5-4	TRBJ2-3	.	CASSLLADAQYF	TGTGCCAGCAGCCTCCTTGCAGATGCGCAGTATTTT
17	TRBD2	TRBV24-1	TRBJ2-3	.	CATSDFTGTSGKDTQYF	TGTGCCACCAGTGATTTCACCGGGACTAGCGGTAAAGATACGCAGTATTTT
12	.	TRBV12-3/TRBV12-4	TRBJ1-4	.	CASSNSNEKLFF	TGTGCCAGCAGCAACAGTAATGAAAAACTGTTTTTT
11	TRBD1	TRBV30	TRBJ1-2	.	CAWSADRVNTF	TGTGCCTGGAGTGCCGACAGGGTGAATACCTTC
15	TRBD1	TRBV19	TRBJ1-6	.	CASSIPGQYNSPLHF	TGTGCCAGTAGTATTCCGGGACAGTATAATTCACCCCTCCACTTT
13	.	TRBV4-1	TRBJ2-1	.	CASSQDVLYEQFF	TGCGCCAGCAGCCAAGACGTCCTATATGAGCAGTTCTTC
16	TRBD2	TRBV6-5	TRBJ2-1	.	CASSYSTSGVNNEQFF	TGTGCCAGCAGTTACTCTACTAGCGGGGTGAATAATGAGCAGTTCTTC
12	.	TRBV14	TRBJ1-2	.	CASSQTGYGYTF	TGTGCCAGCAGCCAAACAGGGTATGGCTACACCTTC
13	.	TRBV28	TRBJ2-1	.	CASSPLQNSEQFF	TGTGCCAGCAGTCCACTTCAAAACAGTGAGCAGTTCTTC
14	TRBD2	TRBV19	TRBJ2-3	.	CASSTGTSKDTQYF	TGTGCCAGTAGCACAGGGACTAGTAAGGATACGCAGTATTTT
14	TRBD2	TRBV10-3	TRBJ2-7	.	CAISSSGRADEQYF	TGTGCCATCAGTTCTAGCGGGAGGGCCGACGAGCAGTACTTC
14	TRBD1	TRBV10-3	TRBJ1-2	once	CAISEKGAAYGYTF	TGTGCCATCAGTGAGAAGGGGGCCGCGTATGGCTACACCTTC
19	TRBD1	TRBV7-8	TRBJ1-5	.	CASSSFAAQGAGAMGPQHF	TGTGCCAGCAGCTCTTTTGCAGCCCAGGGGGCCGGAGCAATGGGGCCCCAGCATTTT
14	.	TRBV7-9	TRBJ1-3	.	CASTVGGSGNTIYF	TGTGCCAGTACGGTCGGGGGTTCTGGAAACACCATATATTTT
15	.	TRBV3-1/TRBV3-2	TRBJ2-7	few	CASSQGLRGLYEQYF	TGTGCCAGCAGCCAAGGTCTCAGGGGCCTCTACGAGCAGTACTTC